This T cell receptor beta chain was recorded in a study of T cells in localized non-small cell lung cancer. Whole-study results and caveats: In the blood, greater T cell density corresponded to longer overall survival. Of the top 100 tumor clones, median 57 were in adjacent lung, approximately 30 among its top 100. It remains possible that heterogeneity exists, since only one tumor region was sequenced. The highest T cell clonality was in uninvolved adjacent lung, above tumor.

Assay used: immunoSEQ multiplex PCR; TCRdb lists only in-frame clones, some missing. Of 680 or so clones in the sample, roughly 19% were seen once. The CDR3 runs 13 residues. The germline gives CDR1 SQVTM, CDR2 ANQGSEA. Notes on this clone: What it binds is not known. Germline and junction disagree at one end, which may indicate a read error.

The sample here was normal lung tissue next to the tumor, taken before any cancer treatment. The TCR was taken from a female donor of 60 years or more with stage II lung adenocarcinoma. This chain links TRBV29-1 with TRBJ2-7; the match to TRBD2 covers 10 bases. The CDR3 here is CSVSGRASNEQYF. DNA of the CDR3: TGCAGCGTGAGCGGGAGGGCCTCCAACGAGCAGTACTTC.